The present TCR beta chain was sequenced within a study of T cell responses to AZD1222 COVID-19 vaccine. Study-level results: Nearly half of spike-specific TCRs reportedly target variant regions that are unmutated in the B.1.351 and B.1.1.7 variants.

With 5 bases removed from V and 0 bases from J, the gap between germline ends came to 14 bases. The V gene's germline CDR1 is SGHNT and CDR2 YYREEE (reference sequence). This CDR3 region has 15 residues. Concerning this clone: Its antigen remains unknown.

Clones were sequenced by immunoSEQ multiplex PCR, and TCRdb holds only the in-frame ones, with some missing. The sample includes 110,000 or so clones, 85% to 90% of them seen just once. The rearrangement uses TRBV5-4 and TRBJ2-5; D is uncertain. The TCR comes from an adult in good health. This specimen was peripheral blood, taken on day 0 of AZD1222 vaccination. This chain's CDR3 is CASSPGGPYQETQYF. The CDR3 bases are TGTGCCAGCAGTCCGGGTGGCCCGTACCAAGAGACCCAGTACTTC.